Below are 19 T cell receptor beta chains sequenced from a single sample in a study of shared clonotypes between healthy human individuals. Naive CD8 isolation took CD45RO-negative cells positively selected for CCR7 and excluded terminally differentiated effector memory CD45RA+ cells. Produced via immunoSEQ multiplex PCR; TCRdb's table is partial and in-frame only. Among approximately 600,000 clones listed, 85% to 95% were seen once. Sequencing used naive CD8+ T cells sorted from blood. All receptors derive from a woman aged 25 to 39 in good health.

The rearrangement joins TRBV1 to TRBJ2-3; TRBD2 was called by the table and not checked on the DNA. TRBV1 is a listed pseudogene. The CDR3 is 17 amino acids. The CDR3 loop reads CTSSQDWAGASPDTQYF. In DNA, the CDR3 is TGCACCAGCAGCCAAGATTGGGCGGGAGCCTCCCCAGATACGCAGTATTTT.

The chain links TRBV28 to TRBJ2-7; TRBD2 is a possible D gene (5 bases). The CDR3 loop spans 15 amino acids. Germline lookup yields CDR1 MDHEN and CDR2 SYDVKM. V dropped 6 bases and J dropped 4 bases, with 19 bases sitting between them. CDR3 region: CASSPEVRTEYEQYF. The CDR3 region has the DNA TGTGCCAGCAGCCCCGAGGTCAGGACTGAGTACGAGCAGTACTTC.

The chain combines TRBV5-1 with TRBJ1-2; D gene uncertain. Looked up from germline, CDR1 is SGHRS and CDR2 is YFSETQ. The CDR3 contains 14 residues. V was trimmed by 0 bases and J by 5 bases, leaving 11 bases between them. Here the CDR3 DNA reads TGCGCCAGCAGCTTGGGAGGGCTTGAATATGGCTACACCTTC. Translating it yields CASSLGGLEYGYTF.

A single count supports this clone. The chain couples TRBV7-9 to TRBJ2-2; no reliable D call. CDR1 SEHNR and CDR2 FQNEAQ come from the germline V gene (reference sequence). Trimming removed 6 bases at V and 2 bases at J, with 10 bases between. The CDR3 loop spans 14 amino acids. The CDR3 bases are TGTGCCAGCAGTTCGACGGACAACACCGGGGAGCTGTTTTTT. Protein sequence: CASSSTDNTGELFF.

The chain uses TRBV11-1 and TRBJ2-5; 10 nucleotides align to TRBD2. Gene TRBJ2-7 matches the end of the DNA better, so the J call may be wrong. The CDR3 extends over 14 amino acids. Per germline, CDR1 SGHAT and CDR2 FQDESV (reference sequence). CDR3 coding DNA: TGTGCCAGCAGCTTACCCCTAGCGGGAGACGAGCAGTACTTC. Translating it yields CASSLPLAGDEQYF.

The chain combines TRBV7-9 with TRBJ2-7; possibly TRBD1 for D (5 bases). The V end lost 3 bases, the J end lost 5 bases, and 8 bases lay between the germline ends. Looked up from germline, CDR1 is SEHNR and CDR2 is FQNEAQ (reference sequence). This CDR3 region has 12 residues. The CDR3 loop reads CASSFRGNEQYF. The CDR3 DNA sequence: TGTGCCAGCAGCTTTAGGGGCAACGAGCAGTACTTC.

Here the CDR3 reads CATSTRDGTGAHF. Written as DNA, the CDR3 is TGTGCCACCAGCACCCGTGACGGAACGGGCGCCCATTTT. The rearrangement links TRBV15 to TRBJ1-5; D not resolved. V gave up 4 bases and J gave up 16 bases, with 20 bases separating them. The germline V gene encodes CDR1 LNHNV and CDR2 YYDKDF (reference sequence). The CDR3 is 13 amino acids.

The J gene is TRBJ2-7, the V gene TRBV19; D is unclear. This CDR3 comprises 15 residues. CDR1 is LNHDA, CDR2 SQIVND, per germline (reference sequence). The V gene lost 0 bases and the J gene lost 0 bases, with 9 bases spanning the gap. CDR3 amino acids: CASSIDLAVSYEQYF. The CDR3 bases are TGTGCCAGTAGTATAGATCTGGCAGTCTCCTACGAGCAGTACTTC. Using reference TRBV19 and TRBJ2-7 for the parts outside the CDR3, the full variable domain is DGGITQSPKYLFRKEGQNVTLSCEQNLNHDAMYWYRQDPGQGLRLIYYSQIVNDFQKGDIAEGYSVSREKKESFPLTVTSAQKNPTAFYLCASSIDLAVSYEQYFGPGTRLTVT.

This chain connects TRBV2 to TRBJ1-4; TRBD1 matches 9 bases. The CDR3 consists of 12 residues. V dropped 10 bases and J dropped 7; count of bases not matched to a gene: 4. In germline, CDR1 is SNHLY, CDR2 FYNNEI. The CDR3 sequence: CATTGGSEKLFF. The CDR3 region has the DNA TGTGCCACGACAGGGGGGAGTGAAAAACTGTTTTTT.

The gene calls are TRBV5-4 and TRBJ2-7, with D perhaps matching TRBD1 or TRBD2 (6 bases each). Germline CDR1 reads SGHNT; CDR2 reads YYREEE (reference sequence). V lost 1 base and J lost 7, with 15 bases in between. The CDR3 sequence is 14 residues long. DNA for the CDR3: TGTGCCAGCAGCTTGTGGGGGGCTAGTTTTGAGCAGTACTTC. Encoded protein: CASSLWGASFEQYF.

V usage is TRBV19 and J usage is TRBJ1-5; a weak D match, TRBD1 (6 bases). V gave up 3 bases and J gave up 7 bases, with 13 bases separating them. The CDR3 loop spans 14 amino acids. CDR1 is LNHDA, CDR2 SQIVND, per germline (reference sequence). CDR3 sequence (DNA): TGTGCCAGTAGTATTAGGCAGGGGATACAGCCCCAGCATTTT. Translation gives CASSIRQGIQPQHF.

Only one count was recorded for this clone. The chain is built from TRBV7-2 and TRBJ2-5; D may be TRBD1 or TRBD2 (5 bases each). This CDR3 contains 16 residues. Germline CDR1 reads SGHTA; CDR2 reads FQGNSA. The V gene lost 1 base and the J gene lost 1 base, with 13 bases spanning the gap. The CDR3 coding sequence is TGTGCCAGCAGCTTAGTTTGGGGGAAATTCCAAGAGACCCAGTACTTC. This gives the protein CASSLVWGKFQETQYF.

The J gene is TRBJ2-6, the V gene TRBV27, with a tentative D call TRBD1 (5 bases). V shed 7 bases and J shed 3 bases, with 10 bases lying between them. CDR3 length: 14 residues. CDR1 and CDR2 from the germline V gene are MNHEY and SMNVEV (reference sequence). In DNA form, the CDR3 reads TGTGCCAGCACCCAGGGTGGTGGGGCCAACGTCCTGACTTTC. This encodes CASTQGGGANVLTF.

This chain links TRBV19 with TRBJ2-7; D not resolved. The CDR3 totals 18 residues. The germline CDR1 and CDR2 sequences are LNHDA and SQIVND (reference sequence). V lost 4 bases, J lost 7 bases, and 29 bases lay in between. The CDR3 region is CASSNPVGLPILYEEQYF. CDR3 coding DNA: TGTGCCAGTAGTAACCCAGTTGGCCTACCGATCCTTTACGAAGAGCAGTACTTC.

CDR3 sequence reads: CASSPARNSYEQYF. CDR3 DNA: TGTGCCAGCAGTCCCGCCAGGAACTCCTACGAGCAGTACTTC. The chain has TRBV28 and TRBJ2-7; no clear D. The CDR3 loop spans 14 amino acids. The ends were cut back, 5 bases at V and 0 bases at J, with 11 bases in the middle. In germline, CDR1 is MDHEN, CDR2 SYDVKM.

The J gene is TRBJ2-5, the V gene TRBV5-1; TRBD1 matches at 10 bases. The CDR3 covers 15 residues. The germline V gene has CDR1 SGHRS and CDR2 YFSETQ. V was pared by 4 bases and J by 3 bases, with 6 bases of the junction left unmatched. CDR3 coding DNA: TGCGCCAGCAGCCCGGGACAGGGGATCGAAGAGACCCAGTACTTC. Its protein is CASSPGQGIEETQYF.

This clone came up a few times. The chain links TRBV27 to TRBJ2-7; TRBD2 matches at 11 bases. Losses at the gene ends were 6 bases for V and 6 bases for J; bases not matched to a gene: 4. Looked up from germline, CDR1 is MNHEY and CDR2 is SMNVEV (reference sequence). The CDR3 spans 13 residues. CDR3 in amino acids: CASRTGTSGEQYF. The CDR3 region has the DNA TGTGCCAGCAGGACGGGGACTAGCGGCGAGCAGTACTTC.

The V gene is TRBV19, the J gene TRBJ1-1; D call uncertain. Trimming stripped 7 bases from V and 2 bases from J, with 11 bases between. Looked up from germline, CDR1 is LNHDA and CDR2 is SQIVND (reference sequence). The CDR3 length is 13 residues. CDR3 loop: CASKLGTNTEAFF. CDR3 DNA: TGTGCCAGTAAGTTGGGAACTAACACTGAAGCTTTCTTT.

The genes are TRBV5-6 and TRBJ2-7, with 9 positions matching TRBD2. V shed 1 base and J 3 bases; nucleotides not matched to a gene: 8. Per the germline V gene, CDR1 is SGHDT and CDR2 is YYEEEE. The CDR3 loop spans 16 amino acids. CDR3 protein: CASSLFTSGFYYEQYF. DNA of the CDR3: TGTGCCAGCAGCTTGTTCACTAGCGGGTTTTACTACGAGCAGTACTTC.